The T cell receptor (beta chain) described here comes from a study of beta chain features in type 1 diabetes. The CDR3 sequence is 15 residues long. Trimming pared 2 bases from V and 0 bases from J, leaving 8 bases between. Germline V gene sequence: CDR1 LGHNA, CDR2 YSLEER. What was sequenced were expressed TCRB transcripts, since all of the isolated RNA had been reverse transcribed. Produced via immunoSEQ multiplex PCR; TCRdb's table is partial and in-frame only. The sample includes 330,000 or so clones, roughly 15% of them seen just once. In total, each donor contributed a single heparinised blood draw that averaged roughly 100 mL. The authors obtained over 98% purity in all sorted populations. Findings and limits, study-wide: TCRB CDR3s were moderately but significantly shorter in Type 1 diabetes patients in all four CD4+ subsets. The study found fewer insertions and more deletions at VDJ junctions in type 1 diabetes patients.

This clone has a handful of counts. Its antigen is currently unknown. The TCR comes from a man aged 30-40 years in good health. The sample comprised central memory CD4+ T cells from blood. The chain employs TRBV4-3 and TRBJ1-3; D unresolved. The CDR3 loop is CASSQQLDSGNTIYF. The CDR3 DNA reads as TGCGCCAGCAGCCAACAACTGGACTCTGGAAACACCATATATTTT.